These 18 T cell receptor beta chains were all obtained from the same sample, sequenced in a study of cytomegalovirus exposure and HLA in healthy donors listed by TCRdb under 2017. Libraries were constructed by the immunoSEQ multiplex PCR assay. For the multiplex PCR, a mixture combining 60 forward primers for TCR Vbeta segments and 13 reverse primers for TCR Jbeta segments was used. In its TCRdb copy, this immuneACCESS table keeps in-frame sequences only and misses some clones. Where compared with another copy, unresolved V genes explain less than half of these, and the others have no known cause. This sample lists about 160,000 clones; approximately 88% were detected once. Approximately 1.2% of the sample rests with the top ten. The sequencing input was PBMCs. The receptors stem from a boy younger than 10 in good health and CMV-seronegative.

The rearrangement uses TRBV6-5 and TRBJ1-2, with D tentatively TRBD1 (6 bases). CDR1 and CDR2 from the germline V gene are MNHEY and SVGAGI. The CDR3 has 16 amino acids. The ends were cut back, 0 bases at V and 4 bases at J, with 15 bases in the middle. CDR3 in DNA: TGTGCCAGCAGTTACTCGAAGGGAGGGGGGAGCTATGGCTACACCTTC. Translated, it gives CASSYSKGGGSYGYTF.

The chain is built from TRBV27 and TRBJ2-5; perhaps TRBD2 as D (5 bases). The CDR3 sequence is 15 residues long. Germline assignment: CDR1 MNHEY and CDR2 SMNVEV (reference sequence). V was shortened by 2 bases and J by 3 bases, with 13 bases between the two germline ends. In nucleotides, the CDR3 is TGTGCCAGCAGTTTACGGGCTAAGCGGAAAGAGACCCAGTACTTC. Protein product: CASSLRAKRKETQYF.

The gene calls are TRBV30 and TRBJ1-5; tentatively, D is TRBD1 (6 bases). V was trimmed by 5 bases and J by 3 bases, leaving 14 bases between them. Per the germline V gene, CDR1 is GTSNPN and CDR2 is SVGIG (reference sequence). The CDR3 length is 14 residues. The CDR3 region is CAWGTGTLNQPQHF. The DNA of the CDR3 is TGTGCCTGGGGGACCGGGACACTCAATCAGCCCCAGCATTTT.

The chain uses TRBV4-3 and TRBJ2-7; 8 nucleotides match TRBD2. This CDR3 is 15 amino acids long. Trimming cost V 2 bases and J 4 bases; bases outside gene matches: 7. Per germline, CDR1 LGHNA and CDR2 YSLEER. This CDR3 is CASSQFAGGEYEQYV. CDR3 bases: TGCGCCAGCAGCCAATTTGCGGGGGGCGAGTACGAGCAGTACGTC.

CDR3 loop: CASSPGVNYGYTF. DNA of the CDR3: TGTGCCAGCAGCCCCGGAGTGAACTATGGCTACACCTTC. This chain links TRBV5-6 with TRBJ1-2; D is ambiguous. Germline loops: CDR1 SGHDT, CDR2 YYEEEE. V lost 4 bases to trimming and J lost 2 bases, with 9 bases between them. The CDR3 is 13 amino acids.

V and J are TRBV4-3 and TRBJ2-1; TRBD2 is a possible D gene (6 bases). V lost 0 bases and J lost 3, with 15 bases in between. The CDR3 loop spans 17 amino acids. The germline gives CDR1 LGHNA, CDR2 YSLEER. The DNA of the CDR3 is TGCGCCAGCAGCCAAGATGGTCCGCCTAGCGACTACAATGAGCAGTTCTTC. Translated: CASSQDGPPSDYNEQFF.

This clone was recorded only once. This chain's CDR3 is CASSLEPGYEQYV. For the CDR3, the DNA is TGTGCCAGCAGCTTGGAACCAGGCTACGAGCAGTACGTC. J is TRBJ2-7 and V is TRBV5-5; D gene uncertain. The V gene's germline CDR1 is SGHKS and CDR2 YYEKEE (reference sequence). There are 13 residues in the CDR3. The V end lost 0 bases, the J end lost 3 bases, and 7 bases lay between the germline ends.

The rearrangement links TRBV27 to TRBJ2-4, with TRBD1 as a possible D gene (5 bases). Trimming pared 6 bases from V and 3 bases from J, leaving 15 bases between. Germline CDR1 is MNHEY and CDR2 is SMNVEV (reference sequence). This CDR3 is built from 15 residues. In nucleotides, the CDR3 is TGTGCCAGCAGACAGGAGAAGAAGGGCAAAAACATTCAGTACTTC. This gives the protein CASRQEKKGKNIQYF.

The chain combines TRBV6-6 with TRBJ2-7, with 10 bases aligning to TRBD2. CDR1 and CDR2 (germline): MNHNY, SVGAGI (reference sequence). Trimming took 4 bases from V and 7 from J; bases not matched to a gene: 10. This CDR3 spans 15 amino acids. CDR3 bases: TGTGCCAGCAGTTCTCAGCGGGAGGGAACCTTGGAGCAGTACTTC. The encoded protein is CASSSQREGTLEQYF.

The chain uses TRBV5-5 and TRBJ2-1, with a possible D match to TRBD2 (7 bases). CDR1 is SGHKS and CDR2 is YYEKEE in the germline V gene (reference sequence). Trimming stripped 1 base from V and 8 bases from J, with 25 bases between. This CDR3 is built from 18 residues. As DNA, the CDR3 is TGTGCCAGCAGCTTGACAGGGAGAAGGGGGGGATTCTCTTATGAGCAGTTCTTC. Translation gives CASSLTGRRGGFSYEQFF.

V and J are TRBV18 and TRBJ2-3; TRBD2 agrees at 12 bases. Germline V gene sequence: CDR1 KGHSH, CDR2 LQKENI. The CDR3 totals 16 residues. The trim removed 0 bases at V and 7 bases at J, leaving 5 bases unmatched. The CDR3 DNA reads TGTGCCAGCTCACCACCCCGGGGGACTAGCGGGTATACGCAGTATTTT. Protein sequence: CASSPPRGTSGYTQYF. The full variable domain, in which reference TRBV18 and TRBJ2-3 provide the parts outside the CDR3, is NAGVMQNPRHLVRRRGQEARLRCSPMKGHSHVYWYRQLPEEGLKFMVYLQKENIIDESGMPKERFSAEFPKEGPSILRIQQVVRGDSAAYFCASSPPRGTSGYTQYFGPGTRLTVL.

This clone was seen only once. The gene calls are TRBV14 and TRBJ2-5; the match to TRBD2 covers 16 bases. J gave up 4 bases and V 3 bases, and 14 bases lay outside the gene matches. Looked up from germline, CDR1 is SGHDN and CDR2 is FVKESK. CDR3 length equals 20 residues. The CDR3 protein is CASSHLKNRGLAGGRETQYF. DNA of the CDR3: TGTGCCAGCAGCCACCTCAAAAATAGGGGACTAGCGGGGGGGCGAGAGACCCAGTACTTC.

CDR3 sequence: CASSFGLSGGNEQFF. The CDR3 bases are TGTGCCAGCAGCTTTGGCCTTAGCGGGGGAAATGAGCAGTTCTTC. The rearrangement uses TRBV5-4 and TRBJ2-1, with TRBD2 matching 9 bases. Germline assignment: CDR1 SGHNT and CDR2 YYREEE (reference sequence). V lost 2 bases, J lost 7 bases, and 7 bases stayed unmatched. The CDR3 length is 15 residues.

This chain joins TRBV6-1 and TRBJ2-7, with TRBD1 matching 7 bases. Per germline, CDR1 MNHNS and CDR2 SASEGT. V gave up 4 bases and J gave up 3 bases; unmatched junction bases: 0. This CDR3 spans 12 amino acids. This CDR3 reads CASSGDSYEQYV. The DNA for the CDR3 is TGTGCCAGCAGTGGGGACAGCTACGAGCAGTACGTC.

A few counts support this clone. This chain uses TRBV7-6 with TRBJ2-1; D remains ambiguous. The CDR3 length is 13 residues. Germline V gives CDR1 SGHVS, CDR2 FNYEAQ. Between the trimmed V and J ends, which lost 0 bases and 5 bases, there was a span of 5 bases. The CDR3 here is CASSLALHNEQFF. The CDR3 DNA is TGTGCCAGCAGCTTAGCACTACACAATGAGCAGTTCTTC.

This sequence joins TRBV12-5 and TRBJ1-1; possibly TRBD1 for D (5 bases). CDR3 size: 11 residues. V dropped 7 bases and J dropped 8 bases, with 11 bases sitting between them. The V gene's germline CDR1 is LGHNT and CDR2 FRNRAP. CDR3 DNA: TGTGCTAGTGCTCTGGAGGGGGAAGCTTTCTTT. Protein: CASALEGEAFF. The full variable domain, its missing parts supplied by reference TRBV12-5 and TRBJ1-1, is DARVTQTPRHKVTEMGQEVTMRCQPILGHNTVFWYRQTMMQGLELLAYFRNRAPLDDSGMPKDRFSAEMPDATLATLKIQPSEPRDSAVYFCASALEGEAFFGQGTRLTVV.

The V call is TRBV10-3, the J call TRBJ2-1; perhaps TRBD1 as D (6 bases). This CDR3 is 13 amino acids long. V was clipped by 10 bases and J by 8 bases, with 18 bases between them. The germline V gene has CDR1 ENHRY and CDR2 SYGVKD. The chain's CDR3 is CATNGDKGDEQFF. The CDR3 DNA is TGTGCCACCAACGGGGACAAAGGGGATGAGCAGTTCTTC.

This sequence joins TRBV4-2 and TRBJ2-1; D uncertain. CDR1 LGHNA and CDR2 YNFKEQ come from the germline V gene. The CDR3 runs to 13 residues. The V and J ends lost 4 bases and 5 bases respectively, with 9 bases between them. CDR3: CASSLGVDNEQFF. DNA for the CDR3: TGTGCCAGCAGCCTTGGAGTTGACAATGAGCAGTTCTTC.